Each of the 17 T cell receptor beta chains below was sequenced from the same sample in a study of Ad26.COV2.S vaccination and SARS-CoV-2 variants. Measured with immunoSEQ multiplex PCR; TCRdb has only the in-frame clones, and not every one. Here the sample spans roughly 700,000 clones, more than 70% being singletons. Treatment described: approximately 18 received Ad26.COV2.S at low or high dose, single or two shots; about 5 received placebo; per-sample allocation not given. Sampling was performed 63 days after the first vaccine or placebo injection. Source: peripheral blood, taken in a trial of Ad26.COV2.S vaccine versus placebo. Receptors originate from a person between 18 and 65 years old who received the Ad26.COV2.S COVID-19 vaccine or a placebo.

The chain joins TRBV27 to TRBJ2-6; a possible D gene is TRBD2 (5 bases). CDR3 size: 16 residues. Between the trimmed V and J ends, which lost 8 bases and 0 bases, there was a span of 14 bases. The germline CDR1 and CDR2 sequences are MNHEY and SMNVEV (reference sequence). The CDR3 spells CASLPGSFSGANVLTF. The DNA for the CDR3 is TGTGCCAGCCTCCCTGGGAGCTTCTCTGGGGCCAACGTCCTGACTTTC. Filled out from reference TRBV27 and TRBJ2-6, the complete variable domain reads EAQVTQNPRYLITVTGKKLTVTCSQNMNHEYMSWYRQDPGLGLRQIYYSMNVEVTDKGDVPEGYKVSRKEKRNFPLILESPSPNQTSLYFCASLPGSFSGANVLTFGAGSRLTVL.

This clone was counted once. J is TRBJ1-1 and V is TRBV19; D gene ambiguous. V shed 6 bases and J shed 4 bases, with 15 bases lying between them. This CDR3 is built from 14 residues. Per the germline V gene, CDR1 is LNHDA and CDR2 is SQIVND (reference sequence). CDR3 in DNA: TGTGCCAGTAGGGCGGGTGGGCGTATCACTGAAGCTTTCTTT. Protein product: CASRAGGRITEAFF.

The rearrangement uses TRBV7-9 and TRBJ1-6; a possible D gene is TRBD1 (5 bases). Germline V lookup: CDR1 SEHNR, CDR2 FQNEAQ (reference sequence). Trimming left V 5 bases short and J 8 bases short, with 19 bases between. The CDR3 is 16 amino acids. CDR3 sequence (DNA): TGTGCCAGCAGCCCCACGGGGGGTCCGGGAGATTCACCCCTCCACTTT. Translating gives CASSPTGGPGDSPLHF. Combining the CDR3 with reference TRBV7-9 and TRBJ1-6 gives the whole variable domain DTGVSQNPRHKITKRGQNVTFRCDPISEHNRLYWYRQTLGQGPEFLTYFQNEAQLEKSRLLSDRFSAERPKGSFSTLEIQRTEQGDSAMYLCASSPTGGPGDSPLHFGNGTRLTVT.

This clone was found a few times. V usage is TRBV5-4 and J usage is TRBJ2-7, with 10 bases that match TRBD1. V trimming: 0 bases; J trimming: 5 bases; junction bases outside the gene matches: 2. This CDR3 has 14 amino acids. CDR1 is SGHNT and CDR2 is YYREEE in the germline V gene (reference sequence). Written as DNA, the CDR3 is TGTGCCAGCAGCTTGGGGGGACAGGGGAACGAGCAGTACTTC. Protein sequence: CASSLGGQGNEQYF.

The chain uses TRBV6-5 and TRBJ2-7; D remains ambiguous. Looked up from germline, CDR1 is MNHEY and CDR2 is SVGAGI. Deletions cut 6 bases from V and 6 bases from J, with 18 bases between. The CDR3 is 14 amino acids. The CDR3 nucleotides read TGTGCCAGCAGCCCCGACGGGTCATCCGGCGAGCAGTACTTC. It is translated as CASSPDGSSGEQYF.

This clone was seen a single time. The chain is built from TRBV5-4 and TRBJ1-3; 8 nucleotides align to TRBD1. Trimming cost V 4 bases and J 2 bases; bases outside gene matches: 2. The CDR3 consists of 14 residues. Germline assignment: CDR1 SGHNT and CDR2 YYREEE (reference sequence). Here the CDR3 DNA reads TGTGCCAGCAGCCCGGACAGGGCTGGAAACACCATATATTTT. This translates into CASSPDRAGNTIYF.

This clone was seen more than once but under ten times. The chain uses TRBV30 and TRBJ1-6; D is perhaps TRBD1 (5 bases). V shed 1 base and J shed 5 bases, with 9 bases lying between them. This CDR3 is built from 14 residues. Germline CDR1 reads GTSNPN; CDR2 reads SVGIG (reference sequence). Here the CDR3 reads CAWSGGRDNSPLHF. The CDR3 DNA reads TGTGCCTGGAGTGGGGGCAGAGATAATTCACCCCTCCACTTT.

The genes are TRBV11-2 and TRBJ2-1; 10 positions match TRBD2. The CDR3 has 15 amino acids. The germline gives CDR1 SGHAT, CDR2 FQNNGV. Germline trimming cut 0 bases from V and 4 bases from J; bases unmatched to any gene: 0. This CDR3 reads CASSLEAGGYNEQFF. In DNA, the CDR3 is TGTGCCAGCAGCTTAGAAGCGGGAGGGTACAATGAGCAGTTCTTC.

V usage is TRBV7-8 and J usage is TRBJ2-5, with 8 bases fitting TRBD2. There are 14 residues in the CDR3. Germline CDR1 and CDR2: SGHVS and FQNEAQ. The V segment lost 3 bases and the J segment 3 bases; nucleotides outside the gene matches: 3. DNA for the CDR3: TGTGCCAGCAGCTTTGTCGGGGGGGAAGAGACCCAGTACTTC. This translates into CASSFVGGEETQYF.

The rearrangement joins TRBV4-3 to TRBJ2-2; TRBD2 aligns across 7 bases. V trimming: 4 bases; J trimming: 6 bases; junction bases outside the gene matches: 8. CDR1 and CDR2 (germline): LGHNA, YSLEER. The CDR3 is 15 amino acids. This CDR3 is CASSPGEGIAGELFF. DNA of the CDR3: TGCGCCAGCAGCCCGGGGGAGGGTATTGCCGGGGAGCTGTTTTTT.

The chain joins TRBV18 to TRBJ1-1, with 7 nucleotides matching TRBD1. CDR1 and CDR2 from the germline V gene are KGHSH and LQKENI. CDR3 length equals 15 residues. The V and J ends lost 5 bases and 4 bases, in that order; junction bases with no gene match: 10. The DNA for the CDR3 is TGTGCCAGCTCATCCGGACAGGTCTTGAGCACTGAAGCTTTCTTT. It codes for CASSSGQVLSTEAFF.

The chain couples TRBV7-2 to TRBJ2-3; the D gene is possibly TRBD2 (6 bases). Trimming removed 0 bases from V and 3 bases from J, with 10 bases in between. This CDR3 is built from 15 residues. Per the germline V gene, CDR1 is SGHTA and CDR2 is FQGNSA. CDR3 amino acids: CASSLAPGATDTQYF. In DNA, the CDR3 is TGTGCCAGCAGCTTAGCGCCGGGAGCGACAGATACGCAGTATTTT.

The rearrangement links TRBV30 to TRBJ1-1; D is possibly TRBD1 (5 bases). Germline V CDR1 and CDR2: GTSNPN, SVGIG (reference sequence). The CDR3 is made up of 14 amino acids. V lost 4 bases to trimming and J lost 11 bases, with 23 bases between them. Here the CDR3 reads CAWNLLGRGMGAFF. For the CDR3, the DNA is TGTGCCTGGAATCTGCTGGGGAGGGGAATGGGGGCTTTCTTT. Looking up the rest from reference TRBV30 and TRBJ1-1 gives the full variable domain: SQTIHQWPATLVQPVGSPLSLECTVEGTSNPNLYWYRQAAGRGLQLLFYSVGIGQISSEVPQNLSASRPQDRQFILSSKKLLLSDSGFYLCAWNLLGRGMGAFFGQGTRLTVV.

The chain joins TRBV25-1 to TRBJ2-3; a possible D gene is TRBD1 (6 bases). The germline CDR1 and CDR2 sequences are MGHDK and SYGVNS. This CDR3 is built from 15 residues. V was trimmed by 5 bases and J by 2 bases, leaving 14 bases between them. The CDR3 reads CASSRHQGLTDTQYF. CDR3 DNA: TGTGCCAGCAGTCGCCATCAGGGGCTCACAGATACGCAGTATTTT.

Turning to this clone: This sample includes further DNA sequences coding for the same CDR3. V usage is TRBV12-3 or TRBV12-4 and J usage is TRBJ1-5, with D possibly TRBD1 on 6 matching bases. The CDR3 loop spans 13 amino acids. Trimming pared 4 bases from V and 5 bases from J, leaving 9 bases between. The CDR3 DNA reads as TGTGCCAGCAGTTGGACAGAAGATCAGCCCCAGCATTTT. This sequence encodes CASSWTEDQPQHF.

V usage is TRBV2 and J usage is TRBJ1-4; D remains unclear. The germline V gene has CDR1 SNHLY and CDR2 FYNNEI. Trimming pared 8 bases from V and 1 base from J, leaving 11 bases between. The CDR3 sequence is 14 residues long. The CDR3 DNA reads TGTGCCAGCGCCCAGAAGATAACTAATGAAAAACTGTTTTTT. Its protein is CASAQKITNEKLFF.

This sequence joins TRBV2 and TRBJ1-1; TRBD1 is a possible D gene (6 bases). V was pared by 4 bases and J by 5 bases, with 17 bases between. This CDR3 region has 15 residues. Germline lookup yields CDR1 SNHLY and CDR2 FYNNEI. The CDR3 reads CASSVGGGQVTEAFF. Here the CDR3 DNA reads TGTGCCAGCAGTGTTGGGGGGGGCCAGGTTACTGAAGCTTTCTTT. Combining the CDR3 with reference TRBV2 and TRBJ1-1 gives the whole variable domain EPEVTQTPSHQVTQMGQEVILRCVPISNHLYFYWYRQILGQKVEFLVSFYNNEISEKSEIFDDQFSVERPDGSNFTLKIRSTKLEDSAMYFCASSVGGGQVTEAFFGQGTRLTVV.